This entry lists 23 T cell receptor beta chains sequenced from one sample in a study of T cells after posttransplantation cyclophosphamide. The data were produced by immunoSEQ multiplex PCR, yet TCRdb's version contains in-frame clones alone and is incomplete. Here the sample spans around 23,000 clones, roughly 98% being singletons. Source material: naive CD8+ T cells sorted from PBMCs. The source is a man aged 35 to 55 in good health, CMV-negative, and a related stem cell transplant donor.

This clone was found once. The rearrangement uses TRBV27 and TRBJ2-2, with unresolved D. CDR3 length equals 14 residues. Germline CDR1 reads MNHEY; CDR2 reads SMNVEV (reference sequence). V was cut by 4 bases and J by 6 bases, with 12 bases left in between. The CDR3 DNA reads TGTGCCAGCAGTTACCTCCCCGGGTCCGGGGAGCTGTTTTTT. Residues: CASSYLPGSGELFF.

This clone was observed once. The chain recombines TRBV16 with TRBJ2-6; maybe TRBD2 (5 bases). CDR3 length: 16 amino acids. Germline CDR1 KGHSY, CDR2 FQNENV. V shed 0 bases and J shed 3 bases, with 9 bases lying between them. The CDR3 sequence is CASSQSAGVGANVLTF. Here the CDR3 DNA reads TGTGCCAGCAGCCAATCGGCCGGGGTTGGGGCCAACGTCCTGACTTTC.

J is TRBJ2-1 and V is TRBV28, with D perhaps matching TRBD2 (5 bases). Trimming cost V 8 bases and J 9 bases, with 11 bases left between them. Germline values: CDR1 MDHEN, CDR2 SYDVKM. This CDR3 is built from 11 residues. The CDR3 DNA sequence: TGTGCCAGCGGTCGGGGTGGTGAGCAGTTCTTC. Residues: CASGRGGEQFF. Full variable domain (remainder filled in from reference TRBV28 and TRBJ2-1): DVKVTQSSRYLVKRTGEKVFLECVQDMDHENMFWYRQDPGLGLRLIYFSYDVKMKEKGDIPEGYSVSREKKERFSLILESASTNQTSMYLCASGRGGEQFFGPGTRLTVL.

The CDR3 loop reads CASSLLDGGYTF. CDR3 in DNA: TGTGCCAGCAGTTTATTAGATGGTGGCTACACCTTC. The rearrangement uses TRBV28 and TRBJ1-2; no clear D gene. This CDR3 is 12 amino acids long. V was trimmed by 1 base and J by 7 bases, leaving 7 bases between them. Germline V gives CDR1 MDHEN, CDR2 SYDVKM.

This chain links TRBV27 with TRBJ2-3, with 15 bases aligning to TRBD2. Germline V gene data show CDR1 as MNHEY and CDR2 as SMNVEV (reference sequence). The CDR3 has 20 residues. V shed 0 bases and J 0 bases; nucleotides not matched to a gene: 7. The CDR3 loop reads CASSLSPGLAGGPSTDTQYF. CDR3 nucleotide sequence: TGTGCCAGCAGTTTATCCCCGGGACTAGCGGGAGGCCCTAGCACAGATACGCAGTATTTT.

V gene TRBV27 combines with J gene TRBJ2-7, with 7 positions matching TRBD1. The CDR3 has 16 amino acids. Trimming took 5 bases from V and 0 from J; bases not matched to a gene: 10. Germline CDR1 reads MNHEY; CDR2 reads SMNVEV (reference sequence). Here the CDR3 reads CASSPRTGVSSYEQYF. The CDR3 bases are TGTGCCAGCAGTCCCCGGACAGGAGTGAGCTCCTACGAGCAGTACTTC.

This chain links TRBV7-2 with TRBJ2-1, with 9 positions matching TRBD1. The CDR3 totals 16 residues. Germline V gives CDR1 SGHTA, CDR2 FQGNSA. V lost 5 bases and J lost 9; bases outside the gene matches: 14. The CDR3 nucleotides read TGTGCCAGCAGCCAGGGACAGGGAGGTGAATTAGGTGAGCAGTTCTTC. Protein: CASSQGQGGELGEQFF.

This chain uses TRBV7-2 with TRBJ1-2, with a weak D call TRBD1 (5 bases). From germline, CDR1 is SGHTA and CDR2 FQGNSA. V gave up 6 bases and J gave up 2 bases, with 19 bases separating them. This CDR3 has 16 residues. The CDR3 nucleotides read TGTGCCAGCAGGGGGGGTACATCCGCGGGGAACTATGGCTACACCTTC. It yields the protein CASRGGTSAGNYGYTF.

This rearrangement joins TRBV6-1 to TRBJ1-5, with TRBD1 identical over 10 bases. Trimming at V came to 5 bases and at J to 4 bases, leaving 5 bases not matched to a gene. Germline loops: CDR1 MNHNS, CDR2 SASEGT. This CDR3 comprises 15 residues. The CDR3 nucleotides read TGTGCCAGCAGTCAGACAGGGGGCATTAATCAGCCCCAGCATTTT. This codes for CASSQTGGINQPQHF.

V and J are TRBV6-5 and TRBJ2-2, with TRBD2 identical over 9 bases. From germline, CDR1 is MNHEY and CDR2 SVGAGI. With V trimmed by 4 bases and J by 0 bases, 3 bases remained unmatched. The CDR3 sequence is 16 residues long. Here the CDR3 reads CASSWGLAPNTGELFF. CDR3 in DNA: TGTGCCAGCAGTTGGGGACTAGCCCCGAACACCGGGGAGCTGTTTTTT.

The V gene is TRBV28, the J gene TRBJ2-7, with 10 positions matching TRBD2. CDR1 and CDR2 (germline): MDHEN, SYDVKM. CDR3 length: 14 amino acids. The V and J ends lost 10 bases and 0 bases, in that order; junction bases with no gene match: 6. In nucleotides, the CDR3 is TGTGCCACCGCGCCTAGCGGGAGCTCCTACGAGCAGTACTTC. Translation gives CATAPSGSSYEQYF. The variable domain in full, completed from reference TRBV28 and TRBJ2-7, reads DVKVTQSSRYLVKRTGEKVFLECVQDMDHENMFWYRQDPGLGLRLIYFSYDVKMKEKGDIPEGYSVSREKKERFSLILESASTNQTSMYLCATAPSGSSYEQYFGPGTRLTVT.

V and J are TRBV5-1 and TRBJ2-5; the D gene is possibly TRBD1 (5 bases). The germline CDR1 and CDR2 sequences are SGHRS and YFSETQ. The CDR3 is 13 residues long. The V and J ends lost 0 bases and 6 bases respectively, with 9 bases between them. The CDR3 DNA reads as TGCGCCAGCAGCTTGGAGGGGTATCAGACCCAGTACTTC. Amino acids: CASSLEGYQTQYF. The entire variable domain, with the rest obtained from reference TRBV5-1 and TRBJ2-5, is as follows: KAGVTQTPRYLIKTRGQQVTLSCSPISGHRSVSWYQQTPGQGLQFLFEYFSETQRNKGNFPGRFSGRQFSNSRSEMNVSTLELGDSALYLCASSLEGYQTQYFGPGTRLLVL.

This clone appeared once. This chain uses TRBV18 with TRBJ1-1; TRBD1 matches 10 bases. V was pared by 3 bases and J by 5 bases, with 0 bases of the junction left unmatched. The CDR3 covers 13 residues. The V gene's germline CDR1 is KGHSH and CDR2 LQKENI. For the CDR3, the DNA is TGTGCCAGCTCACCGGGACAGGGGACTGAAGCTTTCTTT. Residues: CASSPGQGTEAFF.

Only one count was recorded for this clone. This chain links TRBV7-9 with TRBJ2-7; 9 bases fit TRBD1. Germline V lookup: CDR1 SEHNR, CDR2 FQNEAQ (reference sequence). Unmatched junction bases numbered 4, after V lost 3 bases and J lost 4 bases. The CDR3 has 14 residues. CDR3 sequence reads: CASSFLTGGYEQYF. Written as DNA, the CDR3 is TGTGCCAGCAGCTTCTTGACAGGGGGGTACGAGCAGTACTTC.

The genes are TRBV2 and TRBJ2-1; 7 bases fit TRBD2. This CDR3 has 16 amino acids. Germline values: CDR1 SNHLY, CDR2 FYNNEI. Trimming removed 6 bases from V and 0 bases from J; junction bases left unmatched: 8. CDR3 sequence reads: CASRRTRASSYNEQFF. The CDR3, as DNA: TGTGCCAGCAGGAGGACTAGGGCGAGCTCCTACAATGAGCAGTTCTTC.

The V and J genes are TRBV4-3 and TRBJ2-7; tentative D call: TRBD2 (5 bases). V was pared by 4 bases and J by 4 bases, with 11 bases between. Germline loops: CDR1 LGHNA, CDR2 YSLEER. This CDR3 region has 13 residues. CDR3 sequence reads: CASSLRPGYEQYF. In DNA, the CDR3 is TGCGCCAGCAGCCTGAGGCCGGGGTACGAGCAGTACTTC.

The chain joins TRBV4-1 to TRBJ2-1; no clear D gene. Trimming took 1 base from V and 4 from J, leaving 11 bases between them. Germline values: CDR1 MGHRA, CDR2 YSYEKL. The CDR3 sequence is 15 residues long. For the CDR3, the DNA is TGCGCCAGCAGCCAAGTTCCCGAGTTTTACAATGAGCAGTTCTTC. Amino acid sequence: CASSQVPEFYNEQFF.

The chain links TRBV30 to TRBJ2-7; 9 bases align to TRBD1. This CDR3 is 13 amino acids long. Looked up from germline, CDR1 is GTSNPN and CDR2 is SVGIG (reference sequence). Trimming cost V 7 bases and J 3 bases; bases outside gene matches: 7. CDR3 DNA: TGTGCCTTCGTTGAGGACAGGGGCTACGAGCAGTACTTC. As protein: CAFVEDRGYEQYF.

This sequence joins TRBV4-1 and TRBJ2-1; TRBD2 might be the D (7 bases). Germline CDR1 is MGHRA and CDR2 is YSYEKL. Trimming cost V 4 bases and J 7 bases, with 32 bases left between them. The CDR3 is 20 amino acids. The CDR3: CASSRREVRRGTNHLNEQFF. The CDR3 bases are TGCGCCAGCAGCCGACGGGAGGTTCGGCGGGGGACAAACCACCTGAATGAGCAGTTCTTC.

The count of this clone is one. V is TRBV6-1 and J is TRBJ2-1; 10 bases line up with TRBD2. Germline-derived CDR1 and CDR2 are MNHNS and SASEGT. V lost 2 bases, J lost 4 bases, and 2 bases stayed unmatched. The CDR3 runs to 15 residues. The chain's CDR3 is CASSEPTSGYNEQFF. CDR3 DNA sequence: TGTGCCAGCAGTGAACCGACTAGCGGGTACAATGAGCAGTTCTTC.

The genes are TRBV27 and TRBJ2-5; tentative D call: TRBD1 (6 bases). Germline V lookup: CDR1 MNHEY, CDR2 SMNVEV (reference sequence). V lost 3 bases and J 4 bases, leaving 12 bases between the germline ends. The CDR3 totals 14 residues. For the CDR3, the DNA is TGTGCCAGCAGTTTTCAGGGGTCCTCAGAGACCCAGTACTTC. It is translated as CASSFQGSSETQYF.

The V and J genes are TRBV5-4 and TRBJ2-6; D is perhaps TRBD2 (6 bases). Germline CDR1 is SGHNT and CDR2 is YYREEE (reference sequence). The CDR3 totals 14 residues. V was shortened by 10 bases and J by 4 bases, with 15 bases between the two germline ends. CDR3 residues: CALKEGYGANVLTF. The CDR3 nucleotides are TGTGCCCTCAAGGAGGGCTACGGGGCCAACGTCCTGACTTTC.

The V gene is TRBV15, the J gene TRBJ2-7, with no clear D. This CDR3 comprises 12 residues. With 0 bases removed from V and 7 bases from J, the gap between germline ends came to 7 bases. CDR1 is LNHNV, CDR2 YYDKDF, per germline (reference sequence). CDR3 amino acids: CATSRDYREQYF. The CDR3 DNA sequence: TGTGCCACCAGCAGAGATTACAGAGAGCAGTACTTC.